These 4 T cell receptor beta chains share one sample of origin, sequenced in a study of radiation and T cells in renal cell carcinoma. Using immunoSEQ multiplex PCR, the repertoire was profiled, and TCRdb retains in-frame clones only, with some absent. The profile shows about 150,000 clones, less than 90% of them singletons. Described time point: baseline pretreatment blood. As for treatment: 15 Gy SBRT to primary tumor, nephrectomy 4 weeks later. The source material was blood, sampled from a patient whose treatment included radiotherapy and nephrectomy. These receptor sequences come from a woman in her 70s with renal cell carcinoma.

The chain carries TRBV4-3 and TRBJ1-6; D gene uncertain. Trimming took off 3 bases at V and 7 bases at J, with 16 bases between the two ends. The germline gives CDR1 LGHNA, CDR2 YSLEER. The CDR3 is made up of 16 amino acids. The chain's CDR3 is CASSHVYPAGNSPLHF. CDR3 nucleotide sequence: TGCGCCAGCAGCCATGTCTACCCGGCCGGCAATTCACCCCTCCACTTT.

The chain's CDR3 is CASSERQGNSPLHF. CDR3 DNA: TGTGCCAGCAGTGAACGGCAGGGTAATTCACCCCTCCACTTT. The chain is built from TRBV6-1 and TRBJ1-6; possible D gene TRBD1, 5 bases. The CDR3 is 14 amino acids. V lost 2 bases and J 6 bases, leaving 8 bases between the germline ends. Germline V CDR1 and CDR2: MNHNS, SASEGT.

This clone was detected once. The rearrangement uses TRBV7-2 and TRBJ2-1; a weak D match, TRBD2 (5 bases). The CDR3 runs to 13 residues. The germline CDR1 and CDR2 sequences are SGHTA and FQGNSA. Trimming pared 7 bases from V and 6 bases from J, leaving 13 bases between. CDR3 amino acids: CASTTVGSNEQFF. The CDR3 DNA reads as TGTGCCAGCACCACGGTGGGGAGCAATGAGCAGTTCTTC. Variable domain in full (rest from reference TRBV7-2 and TRBJ2-1): GAGVSQSPSNKVTEKGKDVELRCDPISGHTALYWYRQSLGQGLEFLIYFQGNSAPDKSGLPSDRFSAERTGGSVSTLTIQRTQQEDSAVYLCASTTVGSNEQFFGPGTRLTVL.

The chain recombines TRBV27 with TRBJ1-1; D remains ambiguous. This CDR3 has 14 amino acids. Germline-derived CDR1 and CDR2 are MNHEY and SMNVEV (reference sequence). V dropped 5 bases and J dropped 1 base, with 11 bases sitting between them. CDR3 in DNA: TGTGCCAGCAGTCACGGGTCTGCGAACACTGAAGCTTTCTTT. Translated, it gives CASSHGSANTEAFF.